Presented here are 16 T cell receptor beta chains from one specimen sequenced in a study of blood T cell repertoires in COVID-19. Here immunoSEQ multiplex PCR was the method, and the copy in TCRdb shows in-frame clones only, minus some. Here the sample spans about 150,000 clones, about 86% being singletons. The sequenced sample consisted of peripheral blood. Receptor source: a woman in her seventies with acute or convalescent COVID-19.

V usage is TRBV11-2 and J usage is TRBJ2-7; 15 bases agree with TRBD2. Trimming took 5 bases from V and 1 from J; bases not matched to a gene: 9. The CDR3 is 18 residues long. Germline-derived CDR1 and CDR2 are SGHAT and FQNNGV. DNA of the CDR3: TGTGCCAGCAGCCCGGGACTAGCGGGGGGAATGATATCCTACGAGCAGTACTTC. Residues: CASSPGLAGGMISYEQYF.

The chain is built from TRBV5-6 and TRBJ2-1, with 10 positions matching TRBD2. The length of the CDR3 is 13 residues. Trimming cost V 3 bases and J 8 bases; bases outside gene matches: 2. Germline V gene data show CDR1 as SGHDT and CDR2 as YYEEEE. This CDR3 is CASSWGTSDEQFF. The CDR3 nucleotides are TGTGCCAGCAGCTGGGGGACTAGCGATGAGCAGTTCTTC.

The V gene is TRBV27, the J gene TRBJ1-2; the match to TRBD1 covers 8 bases. The germline CDR1 and CDR2 sequences are MNHEY and SMNVEV (reference sequence). V lost 4 bases and J lost 7; bases outside the gene matches: 2. This CDR3 has 12 amino acids. The CDR3 DNA reads as TGTGCCAGCAGTTCAACAGGGGGTGGCTACACCTTC. Protein: CASSSTGGGYTF.

Worth noting for this clone: Germline and junction disagree at one end, which may indicate a read error. This rearrangement joins TRBV3-1 (or the pseudogene TRBV3-2) to TRBJ2-3; a possible D gene is TRBD1 (5 bases). CDR1 and CDR2 (germline): LGHDT, YNNKEL (reference sequence). The CDR3 extends over 14 amino acids. CDR3 in amino acids: CASNQLGGTDTQYF. The CDR3 DNA reads as TGTGCCAGCAACCAATTAGGGGGCACAGATACGCAGTATTTT.

This chain links TRBV6-1 with TRBJ2-5; 7 nucleotides align to TRBD2. Germline V gene sequence: CDR1 MNHNS, CDR2 SASEGT. J gave up 5 bases and V 3 bases, and 9 bases lay outside the gene matches. There are 15 residues in the CDR3. The CDR3 DNA reads TGTGCCAGCAGTGACGGGGGGAGGGCCTGGGAGACCCAGTACTTC. This sequence encodes CASSDGGRAWETQYF.

The chain uses TRBV19 and TRBJ1-5; D is perhaps TRBD1 (6 bases). The V and J ends lost 10 bases and 3 bases respectively, with 10 bases between them. The germline V gene has CDR1 LNHDA and CDR2 SQIVND (reference sequence). There are 12 residues in the CDR3. CDR3 loop: CATGQPNQPQHF. The CDR3 DNA reads TGTGCCACCGGACAGCCCAATCAGCCCCAGCATTTT.

The V and J genes are TRBV5-4 and TRBJ2-3; 14 bases are shared with TRBD2. This CDR3 is built from 15 residues. CDR1 is SGHNT, CDR2 YYREEE, per germline (reference sequence). Unmatched junction bases numbered 5, after V lost 4 bases and J lost 7 bases. The CDR3 sequence: CASSPGLAGVNTQYF. The CDR3 DNA is TGTGCCAGCAGCCCGGGACTAGCGGGAGTAAATACGCAGTATTTT.

The rearrangement joins TRBV19 to TRBJ2-2; 8 bases fit TRBD2. The germline gives CDR1 LNHDA, CDR2 SQIVND (reference sequence). Trimming took 2 bases from V and 6 from J; bases not matched to a gene: 5. The CDR3 runs to 15 residues. The CDR3 nucleotides are TGTGCCAGTAGTATAAGGGCTAGCGGGCCCGGGGAGCTGTTTTTT. Translated, it gives CASSIRASGPGELFF.

The chain recombines TRBV15 with TRBJ1-6; D unclear. Per germline, CDR1 LNHNV and CDR2 YYDKDF (reference sequence). The CDR3 contains 18 residues. V shed 2 bases and J shed 0 bases, with 14 bases lying between them. CDR3 sequence (DNA): TGTGCCACCAGCAGAACCTCGGAGTTAAGCTCCTATAATTCACCCCTCCACTTT. It yields the protein CATSRTSELSSYNSPLHF.

The chain recombines TRBV18 with TRBJ2-1; D is ambiguous. V was pared by 3 bases and J by 0 bases, with 9 bases between. The CDR3 runs to 15 residues. From germline, CDR1 is KGHSH and CDR2 LQKENI. The CDR3 region is CASSPVRSSYNEQFF. The CDR3 bases are TGTGCCAGCTCACCCGTACGGAGCTCCTACAATGAGCAGTTCTTC.

The chain uses TRBV2 and TRBJ2-6, with a possible D match to TRBD2 (6 bases). Germline CDR1 is SNHLY and CDR2 is FYNNEI. Between the trimmed V and J ends, which lost 6 bases and 1 base, there was a span of 19 bases. The CDR3 runs 18 residues. Here the CDR3 reads CASSLPGLHPSGANVLTF. The CDR3, as DNA: TGTGCCAGCAGCCTTCCGGGACTTCATCCTTCTGGGGCCAACGTCCTGACTTTC.

The V and J genes are TRBV3-1 (or the pseudogene TRBV3-2) and TRBJ1-1, with unresolved D. Germline V lookup: CDR1 LGHDT, CDR2 YNNKEL (reference sequence). V lost 1 base and J 5 bases, leaving 11 bases between the germline ends. The CDR3 runs 14 residues. CDR3 DNA sequence: TGTGCCAGCAGCCAAGCGGTGGTTACGACTGAAGCTTTCTTT. Protein sequence: CASSQAVVTTEAFF.

The chain links TRBV7-2 to TRBJ2-3; D is possibly TRBD2 (6 bases). The CDR3 spans 13 residues. Germline values: CDR1 SGHTA, CDR2 FQGNSA. V dropped 3 bases and J dropped 6 bases, with 10 bases sitting between them. For the CDR3, the DNA is TGTGCCAGCAGCTTCCTCCTAGCGGATACGCAGTATTTT. It translates to CASSFLLADTQYF.

V usage is TRBV30 and J usage is TRBJ2-7; D possibly corresponds to TRBD1 (5 bases). This CDR3 region has 13 residues. V lost 4 bases, J lost 3 bases, and 13 bases lay in between. Looked up from germline, CDR1 is GTSNPN and CDR2 is SVGIG (reference sequence). CDR3 nucleotides: TGTGCCTGGAAGGCTTTGGGGCGCTACGAGCAGTACTTC. Amino acids: CAWKALGRYEQYF.

This clone was counted a single time. The chain has TRBV5-8 and TRBJ1-2, with D perhaps matching TRBD1 (6 bases). Germline loops: CDR1 SGHTS, CDR2 YDEGEE. Trimming stripped 0 bases from V and 8 bases from J, with 11 bases between. The CDR3 is 13 residues long. As DNA, the CDR3 is TGTGCCAGCAGCTTGGACAGGGCCTTCGGCTACACCTTC. Translation gives CASSLDRAFGYTF.

The chain employs TRBV7-2 and TRBJ1-6, with a weak D call TRBD1 (6 bases). Germline loops: CDR1 SGHTA, CDR2 FQGNSA. The CDR3 has 15 residues. V dropped 1 base and J dropped 8 bases, with 12 bases sitting between them. CDR3 residues: CASSLVAGVDSPLHF. The CDR3 DNA reads as TGTGCCAGCAGCTTAGTCGCAGGGGTTGATTCACCCCTCCACTTT.